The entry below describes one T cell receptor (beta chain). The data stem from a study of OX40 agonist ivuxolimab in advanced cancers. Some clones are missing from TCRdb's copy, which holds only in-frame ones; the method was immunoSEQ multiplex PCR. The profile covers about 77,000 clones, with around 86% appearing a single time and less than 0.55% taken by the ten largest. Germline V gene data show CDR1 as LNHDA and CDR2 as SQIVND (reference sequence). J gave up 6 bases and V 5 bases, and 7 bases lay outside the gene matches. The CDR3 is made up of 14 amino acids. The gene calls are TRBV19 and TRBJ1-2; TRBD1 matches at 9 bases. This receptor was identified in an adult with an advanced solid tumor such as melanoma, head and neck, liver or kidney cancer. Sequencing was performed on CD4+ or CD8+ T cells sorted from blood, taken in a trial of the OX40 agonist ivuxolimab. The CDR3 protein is CASSAGTGLNGYTF. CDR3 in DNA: TGTGCCAGTAGTGCCGGGACAGGGCTGAATGGCTACACCTTC. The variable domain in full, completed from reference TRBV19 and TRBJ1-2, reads DGGITQSPKYLFRKEGQNVTLSCEQNLNHDAMYWYRQDPGQGLRLIYYSQIVNDFQKGDIAEGYSVSREKKESFPLTVTSAQKNPTAFYLCASSAGTGLNGYTFGSGTRLTVV.